The T cell receptor beta chain described here comes from a study of shared clonotypes between healthy human individuals. Across the whole study: Donors were a couple of women and a few men aged 18 to 49. Points from the study as a whole: Generation probability values for non-shared clonotypes were lower than those for clonotypes shared by all four donors. Despite large depth, sorted-subset datasets appeared incompletely sequenced.

Some clones are missing from TCRdb's copy, which holds only in-frame ones; the method was immunoSEQ multiplex PCR. The table includes hundreds of thousands of clones, approximately 79% detected once. This clone was recorded only once. Its antigen is not known. Division of CD4+ cells produced a CD45RA+ naive subset and a CD45RA-negative memory subset. Specimen: memory CD4+ T cells sorted from blood. The subset was: CD45RA-negative fraction. The receptor was derived from a woman in her 30s in good health.

CDR3 sequence reads: CASSDIGLAVKETQYF. CDR3 DNA: TGTGCCAGCAGTGATATTGGACTAGCGGTAAAAGAGACCCAGTACTTC. The chain links TRBV2 to TRBJ2-5; 10 positions match TRBD2. Trimming took 3 bases from V and 3 from J; bases not matched to a gene: 7. This CDR3 comprises 16 residues. Germline V gene lookup returns CDR1 SNHLY and CDR2 FYNNEI.